The 4 T cell receptor beta chains below all came from one sample that was sequenced in a study of blood T cell repertoires in COVID-19. Only in-frame clones appear in the TCRdb table, and some are missing; sequencing was by immunoSEQ multiplex PCR. The data show approximately 250,000 clones, roughly 88% seen once. Sequenced input: PBMCs or T cells enriched from blood (not recorded which). Receptors were obtained from a woman in her 40s with acute COVID-19.

V is TRBV19 and J is TRBJ2-1; TRBD2 matches 15 bases. After removal of 3 bases from V and 0 bases from J, the junction contained 15 bases not matched to a gene. This CDR3 contains 22 residues. The germline CDR1 and CDR2 sequences are LNHDA and SQIVND (reference sequence). CDR3 amino acids: CASSIYYLPGLAGGNSYNEQFF. The CDR3 DNA sequence: TGTGCCAGTAGTATCTACTACCTTCCGGGACTAGCGGGAGGCAACTCCTACAATGAGCAGTTCTTC.

The rearrangement links TRBV10-3 to TRBJ2-7; TRBD1 aligns across 8 bases. Germline V lookup: CDR1 ENHRY, CDR2 SYGVKD. The CDR3 is 14 residues long. With V trimmed by 2 bases and J by 4 bases, 4 bases remained unmatched. Written as DNA, the CDR3 is TGTGCCATCAGTGAGGGACAGGGAGGATACGAGCAGTACTTC. Translating gives CAISEGQGGYEQYF.

V and J are TRBV19 and TRBJ2-3; 11 bases line up with TRBD1. Trimming at V came to 6 bases and at J to 3 bases, leaving 5 bases not matched to a gene. The germline V gene encodes CDR1 LNHDA and CDR2 SQIVND (reference sequence). The CDR3 is 15 amino acids. The CDR3 loop is CASRPWDRGTDTQYF. CDR3 in DNA: TGTGCCAGTAGACCCTGGGACAGGGGGACAGATACGCAGTATTTT.

The rearrangement joins TRBV27 to TRBJ2-1; 9 nucleotides align to TRBD1. CDR1 is MNHEY and CDR2 is SMNVEV in the germline V gene (reference sequence). V was clipped by 5 bases and J by 7 bases; unmatched bases: 9. CDR3 length: 15 amino acids. The CDR3 sequence: CASSRRDRAMNEQFF. CDR3 nucleotide sequence: TGTGCCAGCAGTCGCCGGGACAGGGCAATGAATGAGCAGTTCTTC.